This TCR beta chain was observed in a study of T cells expressing NK-cell markers. Germline-derived CDR1 and CDR2 are SNHLY and FYNNEI. The CDR3 consists of 15 residues. TCRdb reprocessed the 5' RACE reads and reports one entry per CDR3 protein, with no DNA. Its table records 350,000 to 450,000 distinct CDR3 sequences. The chain couples TRBV2 to TRBJ2-4; TCRdb's D call, TRBD1, is unchecked because there is no DNA. The clonotype comes from a man aged 18-70 years in good health. Sequenced input: blood T cells: a sorted CD56 or NKG2C T cell subset, CD4+ or CD8+ T cells, or bulk PBMC T cells (not recorded which). The CDR3 loop is CASSEAGAVGNIQYF.